This TCR beta chain came from a study of blood T cell repertoires in COVID-19. Whole-study context: Researchers got acute and convalescent COVID-19 samples from the United States, Italy and Spain.

The data were produced by immunoSEQ multiplex PCR, yet TCRdb's version contains in-frame clones alone and is incomplete. Of approximately 61,000 clones in the sample, over 70% were seen once. Trimming removed 5 bases from V and 0 bases from J, with 14 bases in between. There are 15 residues in the CDR3. Germline loops: CDR1 SGHAT, CDR2 FQNNGV. Sequencing was carried out using peripheral blood. The chain has TRBV11-2 and TRBJ2-7, with D possibly TRBD2 on 5 matching bases. This sequence originates from a human donor in a cohort sampled during active COVID-19. The CDR3 DNA reads as TGTGCCAGCAGCCCTCCCTCCCGGGGCTCCTACGAGCAGTACTTC. Its protein product is CASSPPSRGSYEQYF.